These 14 T cell receptor beta chains originate from one sample sequenced in a study of shared clonotypes between healthy human individuals. Method: immunoSEQ multiplex PCR; TCRdb's copy keeps in-frame clones and lacks some. The sample has hundreds of thousands of clones, roughly 79% seen once; the top ten hold about 12%. The specimen was PBMCs. These receptors were obtained from a woman in her thirties or forties in good health. Some clones in this sample may be carry-over from other donors' samples.

This sequence joins TRBV7-9 and TRBJ2-5, with D possibly matching TRBD2 (6 bases). Germline V CDR1 and CDR2: SEHNR, FQNEAQ (reference sequence). The CDR3 runs 15 residues. Trimming removed 5 bases at V and 1 base at J, with 14 bases between. CDR3 protein: CASSPLRGIQETQYF. The CDR3 nucleotides read TGTGCCAGCAGCCCACTGCGGGGAATCCAAGAGACCCAGTACTTC.

CDR3: CASSLARTSGTDTQYF. CDR3 DNA sequence: TGTGCCAGCTCCCTCGCTAGGACTAGCGGCACAGATACGCAGTATTTT. The chain carries TRBV18 and TRBJ2-3; TRBD2 agrees at 9 bases. CDR3 size: 16 residues. Germline loops: CDR1 KGHSH, CDR2 LQKENI. Unmatched junction bases numbered 8, after V lost 6 bases and J lost 1 base.

The rearrangement joins TRBV11-3 to TRBJ1-1; D not certain. This CDR3 spans 13 amino acids. Trimming removed 0 bases at V and 7 bases at J, with 9 bases between. Germline lookup yields CDR1 SGHNT and CDR2 YENEEA. CDR3 nucleotide sequence: TGTGCCAGCAGCTTAGATTCATGGAGTGAAGCTTTCTTT. Translated, it gives CASSLDSWSEAFF.

The chain joins TRBV30 to TRBJ2-1; perhaps TRBD2 as D (5 bases). Germline V gene lookup returns CDR1 GTSNPN and CDR2 SVGIG (reference sequence). Trimming shortened V by 0 bases and J by 9 bases, and 12 bases separated the two germline ends. The length of the CDR3 is 13 residues. The DNA for the CDR3 is TGTGCCTGGAGTGTACTAGGTTTCGGTGAGCAGTTCTTC. Amino acids: CAWSVLGFGEQFF.

The sample holds a few counts of this clone. The CDR3 DNA sequence: TGCGCCAGCAGCCCCCGACAGCTTAATGAAAAACTGTTTTTT. Amino acid sequence: CASSPRQLNEKLFF. J is TRBJ1-4 and V is TRBV5-1, with a tentative D call TRBD1 (5 bases). The germline gives CDR1 SGHRS, CDR2 YFSETQ. The CDR3 is made up of 14 amino acids. V lost 4 bases and J lost 4, with 11 bases in between. The whole variable domain, remainder taken from reference TRBV5-1 and TRBJ1-4, is KAGVTQTPRYLIKTRGQQVTLSCSPISGHRSVSWYQQTPGQGLQFLFEYFSETQRNKGNFPGRFSGRQFSNSRSEMNVSTLELGDSALYLCASSPRQLNEKLFFGSGTQLSVL.

V and J are TRBV29-1 and TRBJ2-7; perhaps TRBD1 as D (5 bases). Germline V gene lookup returns CDR1 SQVTM and CDR2 ANQGSEA. Between the trimmed V and J ends, which lost 7 bases and 5 bases, there was a span of 12 bases. The CDR3 is 11 residues long. CDR3 sequence reads: CSARGRNEQYF. Written as DNA, the CDR3 is TGCAGCGCTAGGGGTAGGAACGAGCAGTACTTC.

This chain connects TRBV6-1 to TRBJ1-5; D gene uncertain. There are 14 residues in the CDR3. Germline V CDR1 and CDR2: MNHNS, SASEGT. Trimming took 7 bases from V and 1 from J, leaving 11 bases between them. CDR3 in DNA: TGTGCCAGCACGCCCGGACGGAGCAATCAGCCCCAGCATTTT. Translating gives CASTPGRSNQPQHF.

V is TRBV28 and J is TRBJ1-1, with D tentatively TRBD1 (5 bases). The V gene's germline CDR1 is MDHEN and CDR2 SYDVKM. The CDR3 has 14 amino acids. With 1 base removed from V and 4 bases from J, the gap between germline ends came to 10 bases. CDR3 nucleotides: TGTGCCAGCAGTTTATTTCGGGGGGGCACTGAAGCTTTCTTT. Its translation is CASSLFRGGTEAFF.

The chain carries TRBV6-6 and TRBJ2-3; TRBD1 matches at 9 bases. V trimming: 5 bases; J trimming: 6 bases; junction bases outside the gene matches: 9. Germline CDR1 reads MNHNY; CDR2 reads SVGAGI (reference sequence). This CDR3 is built from 15 residues. CDR3 DNA sequence: TGTGCCAGCAGTGAGGGGACAGGGAGCGTGGATACGCAGTATTTT. Its protein is CASSEGTGSVDTQYF.

With respect to this clone: A far larger clone is only one base removed, so a read error is likely. The rearrangement joins TRBV18 to TRBJ1-2, with D hard to call. Germline-derived CDR1 and CDR2 are KGHSH and LQKENI. V dropped 6 bases and J dropped 6 bases, with 20 bases sitting between them. The CDR3 sequence is 15 residues long. CDR3 loop: CASSPTAARENGYTF. CDR3 DNA sequence: TGTGCCAGCTCTCCCACGGCGGCAAGGGAAAATGGCTACACCTTC.

The gene calls are TRBV11-1 and TRBJ2-7; D is possibly TRBD2 (5 bases). V dropped 2 bases and J dropped 7 bases, with 12 bases sitting between them. CDR1 SGHAT and CDR2 FQDESV come from the germline V gene (reference sequence). There are 13 residues in the CDR3. The CDR3 region has the DNA TGTGCCAGCAGCTTACAAGGTTCGGGAGAGCAGTACTTC. It specifies CASSLQGSGEQYF.

The chain is built from TRBV6-5 and TRBJ2-1; a possible D gene is TRBD1 (5 bases). V was trimmed by 4 bases and J by 3 bases, leaving 10 bases between them. Germline CDR1 MNHEY, CDR2 SVGAGI. This CDR3 comprises 14 residues. CDR3 sequence (DNA): TGTGCCAGCAGTTGGGGCGGAGACTACAATGAGCAGTTCTTC. Translating it yields CASSWGGDYNEQFF.

The rearrangement joins TRBV5-1 to TRBJ2-3, with 9 bases fitting TRBD2. After removal of 0 bases from V and 2 bases from J, the junction contained 7 bases not matched to a gene. Germline V gene data show CDR1 as SGHRS and CDR2 as YFSETQ. This CDR3 contains 17 residues. CDR3 region: CASSLVPSGIATDTQYF. The CDR3 DNA sequence: TGCGCCAGCAGCTTGGTTCCTAGCGGGATAGCCACAGATACGCAGTATTTT.

The V call is TRBV10-3, the J call TRBJ1-2, with a weak D call TRBD1 (5 bases). The CDR3 contains 16 residues. Germline CDR1 is ENHRY and CDR2 is SYGVKD. The germline V and J ends were trimmed by 0 bases and 0 bases, with 11 bases remaining between them. The CDR3 coding sequence is TGTGCCATCAGTGAGTCGGGAGGGGTCTCTAACTATGGCTACACCTTC. As protein: CAISESGGVSNYGYTF.